The 9 T cell receptor beta chains below all came from one sample that was sequenced in a study of tumor and adjacent non-tumor tissue in lung cancer. This sample's RNA came from whole unsorted tissue. Three rounds of nested PCR, following a modified ARM-PCR protocol, produced the TCRbeta library. TCRdb analysed the multiplex PCR reads with MiXCR anew, one entry per CDR3 protein. The table includes about 79,000 distinct CDR3 sequences, over 60% detected once. The specimen was lung tumor tissue. These receptors all stem from a woman between 40 and 50 years old with non-small cell lung cancer.

The J gene is TRBJ1-3, the V gene TRBV7-9; maybe TRBD1 (5 bases). V gave up 5 bases and J gave up 0 bases, with 14 bases separating them. The CDR3 is 16 residues long. Per the germline V gene, CDR1 is SEHNR and CDR2 is FQNEAQ (reference sequence). The DNA of the CDR3 is TGTGCCAGCAGCCCTCGCGGGGGGGTCTCTGGAAACACCATATATTTT. This encodes CASSPRGGVSGNTIYF.

The chain couples TRBV6-1 to TRBJ1-5; D might be TRBD1 (5 bases). The germline V gene encodes CDR1 MNHNS and CDR2 SASEGT. The CDR3 is 12 residues long. Trimming took 10 bases from V and 16 from J, leaving 23 bases between them. The CDR3 nucleotides are TGTGCCACCCGGGACCCTAATCGGCTCCACCATTTT. It codes for CATRDPNRLHHF.

Comment on this clonotype: The CDR3 ends on some other residue instead of the conserved phenylalanine or tryptophan, so this is likely a read error. The CDR3 spells CATQGVVTDMQYS. In DNA form, the CDR3 reads TGTGCCACTCAGGGGGTGGTAACAGATATGCAGTATTCT. The V and J genes are TRBV6-5 and TRBJ2-3; 7 nucleotides agree with TRBD1. The CDR3 extends over 13 amino acids. Germline CDR1 reads MNHEY; CDR2 reads SVGAGI.

A word on this clonotype: One junction end disagrees with the germline gene, perhaps due to a read error. The chain recombines TRBV28 with TRBJ2-3, with 7 bases aligning to TRBD1. The CDR3 sequence is 13 residues long. Germline loops: CDR1 MDHEN, CDR2 SYDVKM. Here the CDR3 reads CASSDRVTGTQYF. The CDR3 DNA sequence: TGCGCCAGCAGCGACAGGGTCACAGGTACGCAGTATTTT.

This clonotype appeared once. This chain links TRBV29-1 with TRBJ2-1; the D is unclear. Trimming removed 5 bases at V and 8 bases at J, with 19 bases between. The CDR3 spans 14 residues. CDR1 is SQVTM and CDR2 is ANQGSEA in the germline V gene. DNA of the CDR3: TGCAGCGTTACTCTTTTGTTTTCGGACGATGAGCAGTTCTTC. Its translation: CSVTLLFSDDEQFF.

As to this clonotype: Since the CDR3 does not end with the conserved phenylalanine or tryptophan, this likely comes from a read error. The DNA is left out, because the CDR3 cannot be placed on it with certainty; the CDR3 is given as TCRdb lists it. The J gene is TRBJ1-1, the V gene TRBV5-1; the listed D gene, TRBD1, was not tested against the DNA. Per germline, CDR1 SGHRS and CDR2 YFSETQ. The CDR3 contains 15 residues when both ends are counted. The CDR3 sequence: CASSLDIDRDGETFS.

This clonotype has a count of ten or more. The chain is built from TRBV12-5 and TRBJ2-7, with D unresolved. The V end lost 2 bases, the J end lost 2 bases, and 7 bases lay between the germline ends. CDR3 length: 13 amino acids. Germline V gene lookup returns CDR1 LGHNT and CDR2 FRNRAP. The CDR3 sequence is CASGLSQAYEQYF. The CDR3 bases are TGTGCTAGTGGTTTGTCACAAGCCTACGAGCAGTACTTC.

This clonotype was seen just once. The chain combines TRBV7-6 with TRBJ2-5; 8 bases fit TRBD2. Germline CDR1 SGHVS, CDR2 FNYEAQ. The CDR3 consists of 14 residues. The CDR3 nucleotides read TGTGTCAGTAGCTTCGCGGGGGGAAGGGAGACCCAGTACTTC. Residues: CVSSFAGGRETQYF.

This clonotype has just a few counts. A much larger clonotype is one base distant, so this may be a read error. The chain couples TRBV12-3 or TRBV12-4 to TRBJ2-5, with unresolved D. The CDR3 covers 14 residues. The CDR3 reads CTSSLRFTEETQYF. CDR3 nucleotides: TGTACCAGCAGTTTGAGGTTTACCGAGGAGACCCAGTACTTC.